The 2 T cell receptor beta chains reported below all come from one sample, sequenced in a study of cytomegalovirus exposure and HLA in healthy donors. Primers: 60 Vbeta forward and 13 Jbeta reverse. Method: immunoSEQ multiplex PCR; TCRdb's copy keeps in-frame clones and lacks some. The sample shows more than 35,000 clones, around 49% of them seen only once. Sequenced material: PBMCs. Source of these receptors: a woman between 40 and 55 years old in good health and CMV-seropositive.

The J gene is TRBJ2-7, the V gene TRBV27; 8 bases match TRBD2. CDR3 length equals 15 residues. Germline CDR1 reads MNHEY; CDR2 reads SMNVEV (reference sequence). Trimming removed 5 bases from V and 0 bases from J; junction bases left unmatched: 6. CDR3 residues: CASSPRGGRSYEQYF. For the CDR3, the DNA is TGTGCCAGCAGTCCACGGGGGGGACGCTCCTACGAGCAGTACTTC.

The chain carries TRBV4-2 and TRBJ2-7, with D possibly being TRBD2 (7 bases). The length of the CDR3 is 16 residues. V lost 1 base, J lost 5 bases, and 18 bases lay in between. Germline assignment: CDR1 LGHNA and CDR2 YNFKEQ. CDR3 sequence reads: CASSQVGRGGVDEQYF. As DNA, the CDR3 is TGTGCCAGCAGCCAAGTCGGTCGAGGGGGGGTCGACGAGCAGTACTTC.